This is a list of T cell receptor beta chains from one sample in a study of CD8 T cells in Susac syndrome. Via MiXCR, TCRdb re-called the immunoSEQ multiplex PCR reads, giving one row per CDR3 protein. Of some 260,000 distinct CDR3 sequences in the sample, approximately 81% were seen once. Sequencing was done on a sample of CD8+ T cells from PBMCs. These TCRs come from a human donor with multiple sclerosis. CDR3s include the opening cysteine and the closing phenylalanine or tryptophan. D genes are given only for firm matches. The size field is filled for only some rows; it gives once, few, many or a size class.

TRBD1 TRBJ1-4 NA TRBV19 CASSPGGQGEGLFF TGTGCCAGTAGTCCGGGGGGACAGGGAGAAGGACTGTTTTTT
NA TRBJ1-5 NA TRBV2 CASGGKLNQPQHF TGTGCCAGTGGGGGGAAATTAAATCAGCCCCAGCATTTT
NA TRBJ2-7 NA TRBV25-1 CASSDIASYEQYF TGTGCCAGCAGTGACATAGCTTCCTACGAGCAGTACTTC
NA TRBJ1-2 NA TRBV9 CASNPGVANYGYTF TGTGCCAGCAACCCCGGGGTAGCTAACTATGGCTACACCTTC
NA TRBJ1-2 NA TRBV7-9 CASSLAARGGYTF TGTGCCAGCAGCTTAGCCGCAAGGGGTGGCTACACCTTC
NA TRBJ1-4 NA TRBV7-9 CASSSEFSVGNEKLFF TGTGCCAGCAGCTCGGAGTTTTCGGTGGGAAATGAAAAACTGTTTTTT
NA TRBJ2-1 once TRBV27 CASSFGAVSEQFF TGTGCCAGCAGTTTCGGGGCTGTAAGTGAGCAGTTCTTC
NA TRBJ2-1 once TRBV5-1 CASSSYSWREQFF TGCGCCAGCAGCTCATACTCTTGGCGTGAGCAGTTCTTC
TRBD2 TRBJ2-3 NA TRBV28 CASRRAGTSVITDTQYF TGTGCCAGCAGGCGCGCCGGGACTAGCGTTATCACAGATACGCAGTATTTT
NA TRBJ1-5 NA TRBV20-1 CSARDVGGPNQPQHF TGCAGTGCTAGAGATGTTGGCGGACCTAATCAGCCCCAGCATTTT
TRBD2 TRBJ2-5 NA TRBV25-1 CASSPPLGLAGGIETQYF TGTGCCAGCAGTCCACCCCTCGGACTAGCGGGAGGGATCGAGACCCAGTACTTC
NA TRBJ2-2 NA TRBV24-1 CATSDYSNTGELFF TGTGCCACCAGTGATTACTCGAACACCGGGGAGCTGTTTTTT